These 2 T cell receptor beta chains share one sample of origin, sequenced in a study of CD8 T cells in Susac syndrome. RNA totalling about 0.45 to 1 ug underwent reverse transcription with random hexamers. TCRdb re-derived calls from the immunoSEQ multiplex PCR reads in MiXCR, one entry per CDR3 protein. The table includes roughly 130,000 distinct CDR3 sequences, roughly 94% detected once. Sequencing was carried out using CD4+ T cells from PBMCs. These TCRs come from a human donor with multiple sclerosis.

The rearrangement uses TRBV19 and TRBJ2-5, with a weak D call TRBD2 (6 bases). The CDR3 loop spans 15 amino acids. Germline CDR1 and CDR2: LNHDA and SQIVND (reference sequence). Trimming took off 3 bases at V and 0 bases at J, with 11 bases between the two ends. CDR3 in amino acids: CASSMGLLYQETQYF. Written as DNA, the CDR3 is TGTGCCAGTAGTATGGGACTCCTGTACCAAGAGACCCAGTACTTC. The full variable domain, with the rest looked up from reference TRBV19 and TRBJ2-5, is DGGITQSPKYLFRKEGQNVTLSCEQNLNHDAMYWYRQDPGQGLRLIYYSQIVNDFQKGDIAEGYSVSREKKESFPLTVTSAQKNPTAFYLCASSMGLLYQETQYFGPGTRLLVL.

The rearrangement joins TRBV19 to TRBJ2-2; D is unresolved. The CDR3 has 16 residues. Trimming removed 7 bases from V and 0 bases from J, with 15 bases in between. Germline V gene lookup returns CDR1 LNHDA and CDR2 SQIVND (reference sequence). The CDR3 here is CASTPWAAANTGELFF. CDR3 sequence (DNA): TGTGCCAGTACCCCATGGGCGGCCGCGAACACCGGGGAGCTGTTTTTT.